This section outlines one T cell receptor beta chain sequence together with its context. Its antigen remains unidentified. V lost 6 bases and J 5 bases, leaving 14 bases between the germline ends. The CDR3 consists of 14 residues. Per the germline V gene, CDR1 is SNHLY and CDR2 is FYNNEI. The sample originates from a study of cytomegalovirus exposure and HLA in healthy donors. Amplification used 60 Vbeta primers and 13 Jbeta primers. In the study's own analysis: There were about 80 million unique TCR beta chains by a later count, and approximately 10 million of them were shared. Sequencing used immunoSEQ multiplex PCR; TCRdb keeps in-frame clones, though not all of them. V, J and clone size were drawn from that table, and D and trimming were deduced from the DNA. The data show some 110,000 clones, 76% seen once. The study's findings and limits: TRBV6-2, TRBV6-3 and other indistinguishable V segments were excluded. The productive fraction for most TCR beta V segments was about 87% or about 30% in an earlier analysis.

The receptor comes from a man aged 35 to 55 in good health and CMV-seropositive. Sample: PBMCs. The V gene is TRBV2, the J gene TRBJ2-1; D uncertain. The CDR3 DNA reads TGTGCCAGCAGGGCCCTGTCCTCTGACAATGAGCAGTTCTTC. This translates into CASRALSSDNEQFF.